This T cell receptor beta chain was identified during a study of CD8 T cells in Susac syndrome. The CDR3 consists of 15 residues. From germline, CDR1 is DFQATT and CDR2 SNEGSKA (reference sequence). V lost 2 bases to trimming and J lost 7 bases, with 18 bases between them. Reverse transcription of roughly 0.45 to 1 ug RNA used random hexamers. With immunoSEQ multiplex PCR, TCR beta CDR3 was amplified across 54 Vbeta and 13 Jbeta. One entry per CDR3 protein, called by TCRdb with MiXCR from the immunoSEQ multiplex PCR reads. This table has roughly 150,000 distinct CDR3 sequences, 85% to 95% appearing once. The multiple sclerosis controls were treatment-naive patients affected by stable or active relapsing-remitting disease.

The TCR originated in a human donor with multiple sclerosis. V gene TRBV20-1 combines with J gene TRBJ2-1; D is possibly TRBD2 (7 bases). Sequencing was done on a sample of CD8+ T cells from PBMCs. CDR3 loop: CSARPRGALTNEQFF. For the CDR3, the DNA is TGCAGTGCTAGACCCCGGGGGGCTTTGACGAATGAGCAGTTCTTC.